These 18 T cell receptor beta chains were all obtained from the same sample, sequenced in a study of cytomegalovirus exposure and HLA in healthy donors. Both 60 Vbeta primers and 13 Jbeta primers went into the PCR. Repertoires were generated with immunoSEQ multiplex PCR, while TCRdb's copy carries only in-frame clones and drops some. Among about 200,000 clones listed, roughly 77% were seen once. Source material: PBMCs. The receptors derive from a male donor in good health and CMV-seropositive.

The chain combines TRBV30 with TRBJ1-5; TRBD1 is a possible D gene (5 bases). This CDR3 contains 14 residues. CDR1 and CDR2 (germline): GTSNPN, SVGIG (reference sequence). Between the trimmed V and J ends, which lost 1 base and 5 bases, there was a span of 12 bases. The CDR3 sequence: CAWSGGTGYQPQHF. The CDR3 DNA reads as TGTGCCTGGAGTGGCGGGACCGGATATCAGCCCCAGCATTTT.

V usage is TRBV25-1 and J usage is TRBJ2-7, with a weak D call TRBD2 (5 bases). Germline V lookup: CDR1 MGHDK, CDR2 SYGVNS. The CDR3 covers 13 residues. V lost 2 bases and J 9 bases, leaving 14 bases between the germline ends. The CDR3 DNA reads TGTGCCAGCAGTGAAGGAGGAGGCACCGGGCAGTACTTC. Translating it yields CASSEGGGTGQYF.

There are a few counts of this clone. The CDR3 is CASGQSDPGETQYF. The CDR3 nucleotides read TGTGCCAGCGGGCAGTCCGACCCGGGGGAGACCCAGTACTTC. The chain links TRBV7-9 to TRBJ2-5, with D perhaps matching TRBD2 (5 bases). The V gene's germline CDR1 is SEHNR and CDR2 FQNEAQ (reference sequence). V was clipped by 8 bases and J by 5 bases, with 18 bases between them. The CDR3 has 14 amino acids. Based on the CDR3 plus reference TRBV7-9 and TRBJ2-5, the full variable domain is DTGVSQNPRHKITKRGQNVTFRCDPISEHNRLYWYRQTLGQGPEFLTYFQNEAQLEKSRLLSDRFSAERPKGSFSTLEIQRTEQGDSAMYLCASGQSDPGETQYFGPGTRLLVL.

CDR3 amino acids: CASSGLFGQYYEQYF. In nucleotides, the CDR3 is TGTGCCAGCAGCGGCTTATTTGGACAGTACTACGAGCAGTACTTC. The rearrangement uses TRBV7-8 and TRBJ2-7; TRBD1 might be the D (6 bases). V was cut by 5 bases and J by 3 bases, with 17 bases left in between. Germline V gene lookup returns CDR1 SGHVS and CDR2 FQNEAQ. The CDR3 is made up of 15 amino acids.

In its sample, this clone was seen a few times. This chain connects TRBV6-5 to TRBJ2-7; 10 bases line up with TRBD1. CDR1 is MNHEY and CDR2 is SVGAGI in the germline V gene. The CDR3 extends over 14 amino acids. After removal of 4 bases from V and 4 bases from J, the junction contained 4 bases not matched to a gene. CDR3 in amino acids: CASSSDRGAYEQYF. The CDR3 coding sequence is TGTGCCAGCAGTTCGGACAGGGGGGCGTACGAGCAGTACTTC.

This clone was picked up a small number of times. This chain uses TRBV5-4 with TRBJ1-2; D not certain. The CDR3 length is 12 residues. Germline CDR1 is SGHNT and CDR2 is YYREEE (reference sequence). Trimming left V 1 base short and J 4 bases short, with 5 bases between. The CDR3 loop reads CASSLSSYGYTF. DNA for the CDR3: TGTGCCAGCAGCTTGTCCAGCTATGGCTACACCTTC.

J is TRBJ2-1 and V is TRBV6-5, with 13 bases aligning to TRBD2. J was trimmed by 7 bases and V by 5 bases; bases with no gene match: 5. Germline CDR1 and CDR2: MNHEY and SVGAGI. CDR3 length equals 15 residues. DNA for the CDR3: TGTGCCAGCAGTCGACCGGGACTAGCGGGGAATGAGCAGTTCTTC. Amino acids: CASSRPGLAGNEQFF.

The rearrangement uses TRBV9 and TRBJ1-5; no firm D call. The germline V gene encodes CDR1 SGDLS and CDR2 YYNGEE. The CDR3 has 15 residues. Trimming took off 0 bases at V and 8 bases at J, with 15 bases between the two ends. CDR3 nucleotide sequence: TGTGCCAGCAGCGTAGATAGTGGCCGAGAGGAGCCCCAGCATTTT. Its protein product is CASSVDSGREEPQHF.

This clone was seen more than once but under ten times. The rearrangement joins TRBV4-1 to TRBJ2-3; 10 bases line up with TRBD1. This CDR3 has 18 amino acids. V lost 3 bases to trimming and J lost 0 bases; unmatched junction nucleotides: 9. From germline, CDR1 is MGHRA and CDR2 YSYEKL. This CDR3 reads CASSHDRGLSSSTDTQYF. The CDR3 coding sequence is TGCGCCAGCAGCCACGACAGGGGGCTATCGAGTAGCACAGATACGCAGTATTTT.

V gene TRBV10-3 combines with J gene TRBJ2-7; 10 nucleotides line up with TRBD2. The CDR3 sequence is 14 residues long. Trimming took 6 bases from V and 5 from J; bases not matched to a gene: 7. Germline CDR1 ENHRY, CDR2 SYGVKD. CDR3 sequence reads: CAIRRLAGEDEQYF. The DNA for the CDR3 is TGTGCCATCAGGCGGCTAGCGGGAGAAGACGAGCAGTACTTC.

This clone was recorded once. The rearrangement links TRBV9 to TRBJ2-1, with 7 bases that match TRBD1. The J segment lost 5 bases and the V segment lost 4 bases, leaving 9 bases of the junction unmatched. The germline gives CDR1 SGDLS, CDR2 YYNGEE. The CDR3 spans 15 residues. The CDR3 sequence is CASSPRDSVHNEQFF. CDR3 nucleotide sequence: TGTGCCAGCAGCCCCCGGGACAGTGTCCACAATGAGCAGTTCTTC.

The V call is TRBV28, the J call TRBJ2-7; weak D call: TRBD1 (5 bases). CDR1 and CDR2 (germline): MDHEN, SYDVKM. The CDR3 totals 14 residues. Trimming took 6 bases from V and 4 from J, leaving 16 bases between them. The CDR3 loop reads CASSRNRFLYEQYF. Written as DNA, the CDR3 is TGTGCCAGCAGCCGTAACAGGTTCCTTTACGAGCAGTACTTC. The full variable domain, in which reference TRBV28 and TRBJ2-7 provide the parts outside the CDR3, is DVKVTQSSRYLVKRTGEKVFLECVQDMDHENMFWYRQDPGLGLRLIYFSYDVKMKEKGDIPEGYSVSREKKERFSLILESASTNQTSMYLCASSRNRFLYEQYFGPGTRLTVT.

V and J are TRBV19 and TRBJ2-6, with 9 nucleotides matching TRBD1. Trimming cost V 4 bases and J 3 bases; bases outside gene matches: 4. CDR3 length: 16 amino acids. Per the germline V gene, CDR1 is LNHDA and CDR2 is SQIVND (reference sequence). CDR3 DNA: TGTGCCAGTAGTACCGGACAGGGGTATGGGGCCAACGTCCTGACTTTC. It specifies CASSTGQGYGANVLTF.

This chain connects TRBV27 to TRBJ2-5; 10 bases line up with TRBD2. The DNA end is a closer match to TRBJ2-7, so the J assignment may be wrong. The CDR3 runs 14 residues. CDR1 is MNHEY and CDR2 is SMNVEV in the germline V gene (reference sequence). The CDR3 is CASSLGLAVYEQYF. In DNA form, the CDR3 reads TGTGCCAGCAGCTTAGGACTAGCGGTCTACGAGCAGTACTTC.

The chain joins TRBV28 to TRBJ1-2, with D perhaps matching TRBD1 (5 bases). There are 14 residues in the CDR3. Germline loops: CDR1 MDHEN, CDR2 SYDVKM. Trimming shortened V by 6 bases and J by 4 bases, and 15 bases separated the two germline ends. The CDR3 sequence: CASRVSGTSYGYTF. The CDR3 coding sequence is TGTGCCAGCAGGGTGTCCGGGACTTCCTATGGCTACACCTTC.

V is TRBV7-6 and J is TRBJ2-1; 10 nucleotides agree with TRBD2. After removal of 3 bases from V and 6 bases from J, the junction contained 5 bases not matched to a gene. The germline V gene encodes CDR1 SGHVS and CDR2 FNYEAQ. The CDR3 runs 15 residues. The CDR3 protein is CASSFGSGRANEQFF. In DNA, the CDR3 is TGTGCCAGCAGCTTCGGCAGCGGGAGGGCCAATGAGCAGTTCTTC.

CDR3 nucleotide sequence: TGTGCCAGCAGCGCGGGACAGGGAGTCCCCTACGAGCAGTACTTC. This sequence encodes CASSAGQGVPYEQYF. The rearrangement links TRBV6-1 to TRBJ2-7; TRBD1 matches at 9 bases. The CDR3 extends over 15 amino acids. Germline lookup yields CDR1 MNHNS and CDR2 SASEGT. The junction had 8 bases not matched to a gene; V was cut back by 6 bases and J by 2 bases.

This rearrangement joins TRBV5-5 to TRBJ2-1, with 10 bases fitting TRBD2. The germline V gene encodes CDR1 SGHKS and CDR2 YYEKEE (reference sequence). The J segment lost 0 bases and the V segment lost 4 bases, leaving 4 bases of the junction unmatched. The CDR3 consists of 16 residues. The CDR3 nucleotides read TGTGCCAGCAGCACTTCTAGCGGGAGCTCCTACAATGAGCAGTTCTTC. This encodes CASSTSSGSSYNEQFF.